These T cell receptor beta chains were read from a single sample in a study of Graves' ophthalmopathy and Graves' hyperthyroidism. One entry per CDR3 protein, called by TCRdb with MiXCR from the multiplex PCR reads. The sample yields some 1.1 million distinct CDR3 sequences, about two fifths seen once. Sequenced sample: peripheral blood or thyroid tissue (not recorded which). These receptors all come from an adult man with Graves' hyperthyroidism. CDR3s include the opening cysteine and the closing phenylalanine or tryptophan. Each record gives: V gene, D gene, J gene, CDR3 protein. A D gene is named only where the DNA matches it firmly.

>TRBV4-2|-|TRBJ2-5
CASTEYPTNQETQYF
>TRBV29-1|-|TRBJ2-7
CSLVSGASYEQYF
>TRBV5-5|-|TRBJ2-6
CASSQDRLSGGGTGANVLTF
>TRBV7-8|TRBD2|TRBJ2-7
CASSTRGGYHEQYF
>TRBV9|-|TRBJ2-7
CASSVEGSPSYEQYF
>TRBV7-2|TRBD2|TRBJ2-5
CASSQAGGVAGGSETQYF
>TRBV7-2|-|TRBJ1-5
CASSLIGGDSNQPQHF
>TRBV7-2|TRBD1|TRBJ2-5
CASSPTRGQETQYF
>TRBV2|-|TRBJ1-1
CASSVTGWADEAFF
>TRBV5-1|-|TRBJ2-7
CASSLIPGVAYEQYF
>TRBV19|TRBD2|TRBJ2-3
CASTGGRDSDTQYF
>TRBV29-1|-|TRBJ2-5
CSVEGSRETQYF
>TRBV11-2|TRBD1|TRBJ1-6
CASSLWTGGNSPLHF
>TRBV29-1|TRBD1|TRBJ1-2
CSAEETTGLVYTF
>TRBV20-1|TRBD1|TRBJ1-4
CSARQGAAANEKLFF
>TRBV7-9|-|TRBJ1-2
CASSSGDRAADYGYTF
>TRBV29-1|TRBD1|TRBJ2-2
CSVTDRANTGELFF
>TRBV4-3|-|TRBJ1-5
CASSQDLSGYQPQHF
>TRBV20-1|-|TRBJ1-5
CSARDSGRETQHF
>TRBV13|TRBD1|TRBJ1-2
CASSPPQGETNGYTF
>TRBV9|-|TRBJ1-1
CASSPSPSNEYTEAFF
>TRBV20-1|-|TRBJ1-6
CSAREVAGNSPLHF
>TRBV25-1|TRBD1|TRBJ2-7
CASSDNRGRRVEQYF
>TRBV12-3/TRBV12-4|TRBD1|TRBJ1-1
CASSPQPGTGGAFF
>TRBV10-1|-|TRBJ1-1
CASSEGPEGTKAFF
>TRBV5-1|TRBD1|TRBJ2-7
CASSPGTGGHEQYF
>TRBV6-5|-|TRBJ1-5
CASRVGEVRQPQHF
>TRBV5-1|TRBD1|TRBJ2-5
CASSIGTVNQETQYF
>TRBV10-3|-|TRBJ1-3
CASSLLAGSGNTIYF
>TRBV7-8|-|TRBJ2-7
CASSFMTKNPYEQYF
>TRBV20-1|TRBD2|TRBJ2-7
CSARPGTSGNYEQYF
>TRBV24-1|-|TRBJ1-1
CATRGVRTEAFF
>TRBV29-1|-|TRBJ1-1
CSVPRGPLCAFF
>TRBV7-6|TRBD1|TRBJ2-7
CASSLAPGQRNSYEQYF
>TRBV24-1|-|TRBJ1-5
CATRELGNQPQHF
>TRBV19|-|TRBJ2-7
CASSIEGLNPYEQYF
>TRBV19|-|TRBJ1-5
CAGGTLNQPQHF
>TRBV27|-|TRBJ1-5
CASSRHGDSNQPQHF
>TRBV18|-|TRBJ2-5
CASSPKAAGQETQYF
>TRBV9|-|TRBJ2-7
CASSVGASHEQYF
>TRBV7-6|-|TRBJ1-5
CASSLASSQPQHF
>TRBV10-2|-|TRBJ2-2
CASSQLASNTGELFF
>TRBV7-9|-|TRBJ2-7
CASSPPAGTGDYEQYF
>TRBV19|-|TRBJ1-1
CASRGGGTEAFF
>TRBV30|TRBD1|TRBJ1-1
CAWSGTGGTEAFF
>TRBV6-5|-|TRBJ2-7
CASRPGQSNYEQYF
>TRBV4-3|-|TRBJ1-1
CASSQEPDLNTEAFF
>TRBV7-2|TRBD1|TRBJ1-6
CASSLGGTGGYNSPLHF